One and the same sample provided the 8 T cell receptor beta chains below, sequenced in a study of blood T cell repertoires in COVID-19. Profiling relied on immunoSEQ multiplex PCR, and the TCRdb table lists in-frame clones only, not all of them. The table records 240,000 or so clones, 87% of them present only once. The sample was peripheral blood. All receptors derive from a man in his 60s who had recovered from COVID-19.

The chain couples TRBV4-2 to TRBJ1-1, with D uncertain. With 0 bases removed from V and 1 base from J, the gap between germline ends came to 9 bases. Germline values: CDR1 LGHNA, CDR2 YNFKEQ. The CDR3 has 15 amino acids. Written as DNA, the CDR3 is TGTGCCAGCAGCCAAGATGTGGCAGGGAACACTGAAGCTTTCTTT. Protein sequence: CASSQDVAGNTEAFF.

This chain joins TRBV3-1 (or the pseudogene TRBV3-2) and TRBJ1-1, with TRBD1 identical over 7 bases. The CDR3 has 16 residues. V shed 1 base, J shed 5 bases, and the junction held 10 bases outside the gene matches. The germline V gene has CDR1 LGHDT and CDR2 YNNKEL (reference sequence). As DNA, the CDR3 is TGTGCCAGCAGCCAAGGGGTGGGGCAGGGGGAAACTGAAGCTTTCTTT. It codes for CASSQGVGQGETEAFF.

The chain has TRBV15 and TRBJ2-5, with a weak D call TRBD1 (6 bases). V lost 1 base and J lost 5, with 17 bases in between. Per the germline V gene, CDR1 is LNHNV and CDR2 is YYDKDF (reference sequence). This CDR3 has 16 residues. CDR3 in DNA: TGTGCCACCAGCAGAGGCCCTACAGGGAGTGGGGAGACCCAGTACTTC. This codes for CATSRGPTGSGETQYF.

This clone occurred a few times. V gene TRBV4-1 combines with J gene TRBJ2-7; possibly TRBD2 for D (6 bases). The V gene lost 4 bases and the J gene lost 2 bases, with 12 bases spanning the gap. The CDR3 spans 14 residues. Germline V lookup: CDR1 MGHRA, CDR2 YSYEKL. This CDR3 is CASSRGEAAYEQYF. DNA for the CDR3: TGCGCCAGCAGCCGCGGGGAGGCTGCCTACGAGCAGTACTTC.

V usage is TRBV6-5 and J usage is TRBJ2-7, with D uncertain. V lost 6 bases to trimming and J lost 5 bases, with 20 bases between them. There are 15 residues in the CDR3. CDR1 and CDR2 (germline): MNHEY, SVGAGI. This CDR3 reads CASSSPSRLINEQYF. The CDR3, as DNA: TGTGCCAGCAGCTCACCCAGCAGGCTCATCAACGAGCAGTACTTC.

The CDR3: CASSKGTSGGAPTLDEQYF. CDR3 DNA sequence: TGTGCCAGCAGCAAGGGGACTAGCGGGGGGGCCCCTACTTTAGACGAGCAGTACTTC. The chain is built from TRBV5-4 and TRBJ2-7; 16 bases are a match to TRBD2. The CDR3 is 19 amino acids. Germline CDR1 is SGHNT and CDR2 is YYREEE (reference sequence). Trimming at V came to 4 bases and at J to 5 bases, leaving 15 bases not matched to a gene. Based on the CDR3 plus reference TRBV5-4 and TRBJ2-7, the full variable domain is ETGVTQSPTHLIKTRGQQVTLRCSSQSGHNTVSWYQQALGQGPQFIFQYYREEENGRGNFPPRFSGLQFPNYSSELNVNALELDDSALYLCASSKGTSGGAPTLDEQYFGPGTRLTVT.

This rearrangement joins TRBV19 to TRBJ1-5; 10 bases fit TRBD1. Germline CDR1 and CDR2: LNHDA and SQIVND (reference sequence). With V trimmed by 6 bases and J by 7 bases, 12 bases remained unmatched. The CDR3 runs to 16 residues. The CDR3 DNA sequence: TGTGCCAGTAGACAAACCCGGGACAGGGGAGGGCAGCCCCAGCATTTT. The encoded protein is CASRQTRDRGGQPQHF.

The chain couples TRBV7-2 to TRBJ1-6; possibly TRBD1 for D (5 bases). The CDR3 contains 16 residues. V shed 2 bases and J shed 6 bases, with 14 bases lying between them. Germline CDR1 and CDR2: SGHTA and FQGNSA. CDR3 coding DNA: TGTGCCAGCAGCTTAAACTGGGGACTGACTAATTCACCCCTCCACTTT. Translated: CASSLNWGLTNSPLHF.